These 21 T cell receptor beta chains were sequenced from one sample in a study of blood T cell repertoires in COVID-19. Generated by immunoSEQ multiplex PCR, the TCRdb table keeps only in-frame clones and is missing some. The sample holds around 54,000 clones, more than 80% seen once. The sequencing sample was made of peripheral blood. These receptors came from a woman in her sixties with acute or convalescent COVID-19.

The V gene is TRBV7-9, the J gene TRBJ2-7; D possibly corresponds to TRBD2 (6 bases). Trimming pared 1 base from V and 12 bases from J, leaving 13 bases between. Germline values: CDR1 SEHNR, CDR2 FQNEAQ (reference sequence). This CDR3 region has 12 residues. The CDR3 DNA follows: TGTGCCAGCAGCTTAGGGACTACCCAAACGTACTTC. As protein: CASSLGTTQTYF. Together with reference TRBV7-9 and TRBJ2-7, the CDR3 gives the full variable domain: DTGVSQNPRHKITKRGQNVTFRCDPISEHNRLYWYRQTLGQGPEFLTYFQNEAQLEKSRLLSDRFSAERPKGSFSTLEIQRTEQGDSAMYLCASSLGTTQTYFGPGTRLTVT.

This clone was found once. The CDR3 DNA follows: TGTGCCACCAGTGCTTCCCAAGAGACCCAGTACTTC. Translation: CATSASQETQYF. The rearrangement uses TRBV24-1 and TRBJ2-5; D unresolved. The germline CDR1 and CDR2 sequences are KGHDR and SFDVKD. The CDR3 is made up of 12 amino acids. The germline V and J ends were trimmed by 5 bases and 1 base, with 4 bases remaining between them.

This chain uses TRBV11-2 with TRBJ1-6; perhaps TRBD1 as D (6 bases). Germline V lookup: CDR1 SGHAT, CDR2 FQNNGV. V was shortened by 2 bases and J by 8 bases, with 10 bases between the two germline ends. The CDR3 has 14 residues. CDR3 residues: CASSLHNRDSPLHF. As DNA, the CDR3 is TGTGCCAGCAGCTTACACAACAGGGATTCACCCCTCCACTTT.

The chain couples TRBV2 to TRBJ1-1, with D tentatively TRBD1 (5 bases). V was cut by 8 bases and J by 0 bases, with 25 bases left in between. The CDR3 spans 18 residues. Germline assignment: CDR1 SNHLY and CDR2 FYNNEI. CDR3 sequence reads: CASRGTDNDSFMNTEAFF. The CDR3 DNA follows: TGTGCCAGCCGCGGGACGGATAATGATTCGTTCATGAACACTGAAGCTTTCTTT.

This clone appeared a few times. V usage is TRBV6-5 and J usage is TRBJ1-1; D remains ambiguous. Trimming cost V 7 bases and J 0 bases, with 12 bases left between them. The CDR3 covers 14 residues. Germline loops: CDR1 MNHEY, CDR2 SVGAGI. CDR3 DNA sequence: TGTGCCAGCATCCCCTCGACTCTGAACACTGAAGCTTTCTTT. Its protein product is CASIPSTLNTEAFF.

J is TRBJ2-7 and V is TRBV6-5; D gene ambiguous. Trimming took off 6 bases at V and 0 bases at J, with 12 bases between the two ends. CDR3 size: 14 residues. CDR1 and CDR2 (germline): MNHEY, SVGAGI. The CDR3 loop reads CASSMTESSYEQYF. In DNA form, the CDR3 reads TGTGCCAGCAGCATGACGGAGAGCTCCTACGAGCAGTACTTC.

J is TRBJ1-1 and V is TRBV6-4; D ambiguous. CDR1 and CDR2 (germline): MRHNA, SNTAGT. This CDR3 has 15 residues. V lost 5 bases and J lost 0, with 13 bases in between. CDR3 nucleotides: TGTGCCAGCAGTCGAACTCATACCCTGAACACTGAAGCTTTCTTT. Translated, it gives CASSRTHTLNTEAFF.

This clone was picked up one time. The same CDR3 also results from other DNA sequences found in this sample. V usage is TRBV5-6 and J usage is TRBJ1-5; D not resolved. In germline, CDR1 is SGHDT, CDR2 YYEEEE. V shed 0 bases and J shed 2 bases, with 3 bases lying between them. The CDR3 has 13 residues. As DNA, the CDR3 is TGTGCCAGCAGCTTGGCAGGCAATCAGCCCCAGCATTTT. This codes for CASSLAGNQPQHF.

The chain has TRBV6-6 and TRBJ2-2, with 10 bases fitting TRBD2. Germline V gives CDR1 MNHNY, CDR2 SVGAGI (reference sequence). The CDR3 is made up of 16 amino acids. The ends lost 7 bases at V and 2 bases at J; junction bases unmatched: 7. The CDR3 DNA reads TGTGCCAGCAACTCAGGGACTAGCGCTAACACCGGGGAGCTGTTTTTT. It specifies CASNSGTSANTGELFF.

In nucleotides, the CDR3 is TGTGCCACCGGGACAGGGGGCTACGAGCAGTACTTC. Its translation is CATGTGGYEQYF. The chain couples TRBV24-1 to TRBJ2-7, with 11 bases lining up with TRBD1. The germline CDR1 and CDR2 sequences are KGHDR and SFDVKD. The CDR3 has 12 amino acids. After removal of 9 bases from V and 3 bases from J, the junction contained 0 bases not matched to a gene.

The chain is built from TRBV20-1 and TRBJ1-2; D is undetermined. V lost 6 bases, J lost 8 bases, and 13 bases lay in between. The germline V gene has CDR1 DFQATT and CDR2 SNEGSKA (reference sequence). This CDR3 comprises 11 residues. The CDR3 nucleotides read TGCAGTGCCGACACCATAACCGGCTACACCTTC. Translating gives CSADTITGYTF.

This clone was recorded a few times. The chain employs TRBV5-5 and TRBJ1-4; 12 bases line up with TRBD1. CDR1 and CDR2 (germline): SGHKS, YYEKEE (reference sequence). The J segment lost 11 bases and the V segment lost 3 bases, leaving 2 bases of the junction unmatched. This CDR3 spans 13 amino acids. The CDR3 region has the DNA TGTGCCAGCAGCTGGGACAGGGGGCTGAAACTGTTTTTT. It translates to CASSWDRGLKLFF.

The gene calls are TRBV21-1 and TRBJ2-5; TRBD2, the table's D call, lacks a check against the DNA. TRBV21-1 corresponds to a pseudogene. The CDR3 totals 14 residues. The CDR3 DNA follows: TGTGCCAGCAGCAAAAGGGGCGGACTAAGGCCCGGACACTTC. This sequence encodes CASSKRGGLRPGHF.

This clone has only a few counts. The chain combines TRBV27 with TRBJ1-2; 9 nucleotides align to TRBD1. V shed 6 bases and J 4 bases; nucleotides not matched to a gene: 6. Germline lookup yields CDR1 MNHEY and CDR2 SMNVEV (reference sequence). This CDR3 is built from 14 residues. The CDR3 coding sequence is TGTGCCAGCAGCCGGACAGGGGTCGGCTATGGCTACACCTTC. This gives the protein CASSRTGVGYGYTF.

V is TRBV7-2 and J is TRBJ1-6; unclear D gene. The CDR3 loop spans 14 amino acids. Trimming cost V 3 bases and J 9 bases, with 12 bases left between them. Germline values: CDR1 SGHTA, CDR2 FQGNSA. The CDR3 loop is CASSFSEGGSPLHF. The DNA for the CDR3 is TGTGCCAGCAGCTTTTCGGAGGGCGGTTCACCCCTCCACTTT.

The CDR3, as DNA: TGTGCCAGCAGCCAAGAGGGCAGCGGAAACACCATATATTTT. Translating it yields CASSQEGSGNTIYF. The rearrangement links TRBV4-2 to TRBJ1-3; D is unresolved. The CDR3 loop spans 14 amino acids. From germline, CDR1 is LGHNA and CDR2 YNFKEQ. V lost 0 bases and J lost 4, with 7 bases in between.

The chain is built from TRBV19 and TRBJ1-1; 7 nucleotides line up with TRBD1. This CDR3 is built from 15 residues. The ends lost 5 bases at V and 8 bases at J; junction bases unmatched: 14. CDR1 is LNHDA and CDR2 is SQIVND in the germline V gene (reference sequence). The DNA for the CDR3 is TGTGCCAGTAGTTCCTATTGGGACAGTGGGGACGAAGCTTTCTTT. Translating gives CASSSYWDSGDEAFF. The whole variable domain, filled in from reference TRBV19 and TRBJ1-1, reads DGGITQSPKYLFRKEGQNVTLSCEQNLNHDAMYWYRQDPGQGLRLIYYSQIVNDFQKGDIAEGYSVSREKKESFPLTVTSAQKNPTAFYLCASSSYWDSGDEAFFGQGTRLTVV.

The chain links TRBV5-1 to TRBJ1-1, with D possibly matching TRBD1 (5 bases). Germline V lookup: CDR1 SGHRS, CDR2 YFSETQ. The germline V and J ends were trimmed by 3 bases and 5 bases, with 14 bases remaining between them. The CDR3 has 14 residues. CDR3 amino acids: CASSSYGGKTEAFF. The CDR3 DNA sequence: TGCGCCAGCAGCTCATACGGGGGGAAGACTGAAGCTTTCTTT.

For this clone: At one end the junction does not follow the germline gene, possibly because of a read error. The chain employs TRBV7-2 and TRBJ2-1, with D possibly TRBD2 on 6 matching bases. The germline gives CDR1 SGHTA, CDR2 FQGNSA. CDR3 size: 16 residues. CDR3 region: CASSLALARSYNEQFF. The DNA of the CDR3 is TGTGCCAGCAGCCTAGCCCTAGCGCGCTCCTACAATGAGCAGTTCTTC. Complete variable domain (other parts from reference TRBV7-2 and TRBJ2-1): GAGVSQSPSNKVTEKGKDVELRCDPISGHTALYWYRQSLGQGLEFLIYFQGNSAPDKSGLPSDRFSAERTGGSVSTLTIQRTQQEDSAVYLCASSLALARSYNEQFFGPGTRLTVL.

CDR3 amino acids: CASNSRGGGYEQFF. The CDR3 nucleotides read TGTGCCAGCAACTCTAGGGGAGGTGGCTATGAGCAGTTCTTC. The genes are TRBV9 and TRBJ2-1; weak D call: TRBD2 (6 bases). The ends were cut back, 6 bases at V and 8 bases at J, with 18 bases in the middle. CDR1 SGDLS and CDR2 YYNGEE come from the germline V gene. The CDR3 is made up of 14 amino acids.

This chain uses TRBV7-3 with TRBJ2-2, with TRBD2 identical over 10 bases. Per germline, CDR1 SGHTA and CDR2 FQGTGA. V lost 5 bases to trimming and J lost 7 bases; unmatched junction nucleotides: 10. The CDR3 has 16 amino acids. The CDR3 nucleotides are TGTGCCAGCAGCCTCCCCAGCGGGGGGGCCATCGGGGAGCTGTTTTTT. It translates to CASSLPSGGAIGELFF. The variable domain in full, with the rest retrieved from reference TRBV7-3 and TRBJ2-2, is GAGVSQTPSNKVTEKGKYVELRCDPISGHTALYWYRQSLGQGPEFLIYFQGTGAADDSGLPNDRFFAVRPEGSVSTLKIQRTERGDSAVYLCASSLPSGGAIGELFFGEGSRLTVL.